This is a list of T cell receptor beta chains from one sample in a study of T cell repertoires in cytomegalovirus infection. TCRdb used MiXCR to reprocess the reads, holding one entry per CDR3 protein. The sample comprises roughly 720,000 distinct CDR3 sequences, 35% to 40% of which are singletons, and under 3% rests with the top ten. Material for sequencing was PBMCs. These TCRs come from a human donor in good health (CMV status not recorded). Some clones in this sample may be carry-over from other donors' samples. The CDR3 runs from the conserved cysteine through the conserved F or W.

TRBV4-1,TRBJ1-2,CASSQDPGRTYGYTF
TRBV4-1,TRBJ2-1,CASSQDGANRYNEQFF
TRBV7-8,TRBJ2-3,CASSLGSWSDTQYF
TRBV7-4,TRBJ2-7,CASSLVPGNLRSYEQYF
TRBV7-8,TRBJ1-5,CASSSRGGISPSSNQPQHF
TRBV6-2/TRBV6-3,TRBJ1-1,CASSSNIRTGTMNTEAFF
TRBV12-3/TRBV12-4,TRBJ2-1,CASSLVTRIDEQFF
TRBV6-6,TRBJ2-3,CASSGMGGTDTQYF
TRBV6-2/TRBV6-3,TRBJ2-5,CASSYSNYGTQYF
TRBV7-2,TRBJ2-2,CASSLSGYDTGELFF
TRBV6-6,TRBJ1-1,CASSYSWGTGAEAFF
TRBV20-1,TRBJ2-7,CSAYTATSYEQYF
TRBV28,TRBJ2-1,CASRMGLAGSYEQFF
TRBV7-2,TRBJ2-5,CASSSHRAGGSETQYF